This T cell receptor (beta chain) stems from a study of molecular identifiers for immune sequencing clone quantification. Study results and limitations: Among effectors, clones above 20 RNA copies held over 99% of molecules; among naive cells, under 1%.

Looked up from germline, CDR1 is SEHNR and CDR2 is FQNEAQ (reference sequence). The CDR3 is 14 amino acids. V lost 5 bases to trimming and J lost 6 bases, with 13 bases between them. TCRdb used MiXCR to reprocess the PCR reads, holding one entry per CDR3 protein. The profile covers about 40,000 distinct CDR3 sequences, with 24% appearing a single time and more than 0.75% taken by the ten largest. This clonotype was detected many times. The antigen is not known. The chain carries TRBV7-9 and TRBJ2-2; a weak D match, TRBD1 (5 bases). The clonotype comes from a human donor in good health. Some libraries in this study had Jurkat cell RNA spiked in. The sample comprised naive CD8+ T cells from blood, with Jurkat cell RNA spiked in. Described subset: FACS-sorted CD8+CD4-CCR7+CD45RA+ naive T cells. This CDR3 reads CASSTPRVSGELFF. CDR3 sequence (DNA): TGTGCCAGCAGCACTCCCAGGGTCTCCGGGGAGCTGTTTTTT.